This entry is about one TCR beta chain. What it recognizes is unknown. A much larger clone sits a single nucleotide away, making a read error possible. The data stem from a study of blood T cells in healthy people across ages. Whole-study findings and limits: Measured against age, TCR beta diversity per million T cells decreased in a roughly linear manner.

PCR was performed a second time for about 7 to 12 cycles using a sample-barcoded 5' primer and a J-beta primer mix. A single record per CDR3 protein comes from TCRdb applying MiXCR to the 5' RACE reads. In the table there are roughly 1,500,000 distinct CDR3 sequences, roughly a third of which are singletons. The authors drew around 9.4 milliliters of peripheral blood from each donor. No fewer than 7 million PBMCs went into each sample. The specimen sequenced was blood. The sequence derives from a woman in her twenties or thirties in good health.

This CDR3 reads CASSPIGSWSKQYF. The CDR3 DNA sequence: TGCGCCAGCAGTCCGATCGGGAGTTGGTCCAAGCAGTACTTC. The V gene is TRBV5-1, the J gene TRBJ2-5, with D possibly TRBD2 on 6 matching bases. V was trimmed by 5 bases and J by 11 bases, leaving 22 bases between them. CDR1 SGHRS and CDR2 YFSETQ come from the germline V gene. The CDR3 is made up of 14 amino acids.